This is a list of T cell receptor beta chains from one sample in a study of blood T cell repertoires in COVID-19. Assay used: immunoSEQ multiplex PCR; TCRdb lists only in-frame clones, some missing. In the table there are 60,000 to 85,000 clones, 75% to 95% of which are singletons. Source material: peripheral blood. The source of these receptors is a man aged 40-50 years with COVID-19, enrolled during active disease. Each CDR3 is given with its conserved first and last residue. Each record gives: V gene, clone size, D gene, CDR3 length, J gene, CDR3 protein, CDR3 DNA. The D gene is left open where the match is weak. The size of a clone is reported for some rows only, either as once, few or many, or as a class for expanded clones.

TRBV3-1/TRBV3-2	NA	TRBD1	18	TRBJ1-3	CASSLTGGDPRSGNTIYF	TGTGCCAGCAGCCTAACAGGGGGCGACCCCCGCTCTGGAAACACCATATATTTT
TRBV11-2	NA	NA	16	TRBJ2-1	CASSLDPDSPWNEQFF	TGTGCCAGCAGCTTAGATCCCGACTCACCGTGGAATGAGCAGTTCTTC
TRBV3-1/TRBV3-2	NA	NA	14	TRBJ2-3	CASSPSGQRDTQYF	TGTGCCAGCAGCCCTTCAGGACAGCGGGATACGCAGTATTTT
TRBV2	few	NA	13	TRBJ2-1	CASSVVSGNEQFF	TGTGCCAGCAGTGTCGTTAGTGGCAATGAGCAGTTCTTC
TRBV2	once	NA	13	TRBJ2-1	CASSEGPRNEQFF	TGTGCCAGCAGTGAAGGACCTAGAAATGAGCAGTTCTTC
TRBV30	NA	NA	17	TRBJ2-5	CAWSVGGGGMIGETQYF	TGTGCCTGGAGTGTAGGGGGCGGGGGGATGATTGGGGAGACCCAGTACTTC
TRBV20-1	NA	NA	11	TRBJ1-1	CSASGETEAFF	TGCAGTGCTTCAGGGGAGACTGAAGCTTTCTTT
TRBV28	few	NA	14	TRBJ1-1	CASSFGGTQTEAFF	TGTGCCAGCAGTTTCGGAGGAACACAGACTGAAGCTTTCTTT
TRBV19	NA	TRBD1	16	TRBJ2-7	CASSMNRDSASYEQYF	TGTGCCAGTAGTATGAACAGGGACAGCGCCTCCTACGAGCAGTACTTC
TRBV3-1/TRBV3-2	NA	NA	14	TRBJ1-1	CASSRGETITEAFF	TGTGCCAGCAGCCGGGGCGAGACGATCACTGAAGCTTTCTTT
TRBV11-2	NA	NA	16	TRBJ1-3	CASSRSPGISGNTIYF	TGTGCCAGCAGCCGTAGCCCAGGGATCTCTGGAAACACCATATATTTT
TRBV11-2	NA	TRBD1	15	TRBJ1-6	CASSPQGGPNSPLHF	TGTGCCAGCAGCCCCCAGGGGGGCCCTAATTCACCCCTCCACTTT
TRBV29-1	NA	TRBD1	12	TRBJ1-5	CSEQTGNQPQHF	TGCAGCGAACAGACAGGGAATCAGCCCCAGCATTTT
TRBV18	NA	TRBD1	15	TRBJ1-5	CASSPSGQGDQPQHF	TGTGCCAGCTCACCATCGGGGCAGGGGGACCAGCCCCAGCATTTT
TRBV30	NA	NA	14	TRBJ2-2	CAWSMTGGTGELFF	TGTGCCTGGAGCATGACAGGAGGCACCGGGGAGCTGTTTTTT
TRBV30	NA	NA	12	TRBJ1-6	CAWSQAVSPLHF	TGTGCCTGGAGTCAGGCCGTCTCACCCCTCCACTTT
TRBV30	once	NA	13	TRBJ2-1	CAWSVRTDNEQFF	TGTGCCTGGAGTGTCAGGACAGACAATGAGCAGTTCTTC
TRBV30	NA	TRBD1	17	TRBJ1-3	CAWSQIGQEISGNTIYF	TGTGCCTGGAGTCAGATAGGACAGGAGATCTCTGGAAACACCATATATTTT
TRBV30	NA	NA	13	TRBJ2-6	CAWSGSGANVLTF	TGTGCCTGGAGCGGCTCTGGGGCCAACGTCCTGACTTTC
TRBV15	NA	NA	15	TRBJ2-7	CATAAEIERSYKQYF	TGTGCCACCGCAGCAGAGATCGAGAGGTCCTACAAGCAGTACTTC
TRBV18	NA	TRBD1	16	TRBJ1-2	CASSPGVGQVIDGYTF	TGTGCCAGCTCACCCGGGGTTGGACAGGTCATTGACGGCTACACCTTC
TRBV6-1	NA	TRBD2	16	TRBJ2-5	CASSERSGGLQETQYF	TGTGCCAGCAGTGAGAGGAGCGGGGGGCTCCAAGAGACCCAGTACTTC